The 17 T cell receptor beta chains below were found in one sample sequenced in a study of blood T cells in healthy people across ages. Alongside a J-beta primer mix, a sample-barcoded 5' primer served in a second PCR lasting roughly 7 to 11 cycles. Via MiXCR, TCRdb re-called the 5' RACE reads, giving one row per CDR3 protein. The sample lists hundreds of thousands of distinct CDR3 sequences; around half were seen once. Material: blood. These receptors were obtained from an elderly man in good health.

The CDR3 DNA is TGTGCCATCAGTGTTACTGCACCTAGCACAGATACGCAGTATTTT. Amino acids: CAISVTAPSTDTQYF. V and J are TRBV10-3 and TRBJ2-3; D is unclear. The germline V gene has CDR1 ENHRY and CDR2 SYGVKD. The CDR3 spans 15 residues. The V end lost 4 bases, the J end lost 0 bases, and 11 bases lay between the germline ends.

The rearrangement joins TRBV12-3 or TRBV12-4 to TRBJ2-1, with 7 bases matching TRBD2. The CDR3 consists of 14 residues. The V segment lost 3 bases and the J segment 10 bases; nucleotides outside the gene matches: 9. DNA of the CDR3: TGTGCCAGCAGTTTCCTAGCGGTATATGGGGAGCAGTTCTTC. Translated: CASSFLAVYGEQFF.

This clonotype has only a few counts. The J gene is TRBJ2-3, the V gene TRBV7-3; 9 bases align to TRBD1. Germline trimming cut 2 bases from V and 4 bases from J; bases unmatched to any gene: 4. This CDR3 spans 15 amino acids. CDR1 is SGHTA, CDR2 FQGTGA, per germline. DNA for the CDR3: TGTGCCAGCAGCTTAGGGACAGGGCCATCAGATACGCAGTATTTT. Protein sequence: CASSLGTGPSDTQYF.

This clonotype turned up a few times. The chain is built from TRBV9 and TRBJ2-3, with D possibly TRBD1 on 6 matching bases. V was cut by 4 bases and J by 0 bases, with 15 bases left in between. CDR1 is SGDLS and CDR2 is YYNGEE in the germline V gene. This CDR3 region has 16 residues. CDR3 loop: CASSPFRGASTDTQYF. The CDR3, as DNA: TGTGCCAGCAGCCCCTTCAGGGGTGCTAGCACAGATACGCAGTATTTT.

This clonotype came up a few times. The chain has TRBV4-1 and TRBJ2-1; the D call may be TRBD1 or TRBD2 (5 bases each). Trimming cost V 0 bases and J 7 bases, with 16 bases left between them. The CDR3 is 16 residues long. Germline loops: CDR1 MGHRA, CDR2 YSYEKL. Here the CDR3 DNA reads TGCGCCAGCAGCCAAGATCAGAGGGGACCCTGGAATGAGCAGTTCTTC. It is translated as CASSQDQRGPWNEQFF.

This rearrangement joins TRBV5-1 to TRBJ2-5; D call uncertain. The CDR3 consists of 14 residues. The V end lost 2 bases, the J end lost 4 bases, and 12 bases lay between the germline ends. Germline V gene lookup returns CDR1 SGHRS and CDR2 YFSETQ. This CDR3 reads CASSLIQVGETQYF. In DNA, the CDR3 is TGCGCCAGCAGCTTAATCCAGGTAGGAGAGACCCAGTACTTC.

This chain joins TRBV20-1 and TRBJ1-1, with unresolved D. The CDR3 consists of 14 residues. From germline, CDR1 is DFQATT and CDR2 SNEGSKA (reference sequence). Trimming pared 3 bases from V and 1 base from J, leaving 12 bases between. The CDR3 spells CSASAAAGNTEAFF. As DNA, the CDR3 is TGCAGTGCTAGTGCGGCGGCAGGGAACACTGAAGCTTTCTTT.

V and J are TRBV10-3 and TRBJ2-6; D not resolved. The CDR3 runs 14 residues. Per germline, CDR1 ENHRY and CDR2 SYGVKD. Trimming cost V 10 bases and J 2 bases, with 12 bases left between them. The DNA for the CDR3 is TGTGCCACCGCAGTTGTCCCTGGGGCCAACGTCCTGACTTTC. Protein product: CATAVVPGANVLTF.

The rearrangement uses TRBV20-1 and TRBJ2-7, with D maybe TRBD2 (6 bases). V was cut by 0 bases and J by 4 bases, with 16 bases left in between. Germline V gene data show CDR1 as DFQATT and CDR2 as SNEGSKA (reference sequence). The CDR3 has 15 amino acids. Here the CDR3 reads CSARDPARGGYEQYF. CDR3 DNA: TGCAGTGCTAGAGATCCGGCGAGGGGAGGATACGAGCAGTACTTC.

J is TRBJ2-1 and V is TRBV5-1, with D possibly TRBD2 on 6 matching bases. The CDR3 sequence is 14 residues long. Trimming stripped 0 bases from V and 7 bases from J, with 11 bases between. The V gene's germline CDR1 is SGHRS and CDR2 YFSETQ. The CDR3 protein is CASSLDPAGNEQFF. CDR3 in DNA: TGCGCCAGCAGCTTGGACCCCGCGGGGAATGAGCAGTTCTTC.

V is TRBV27 and J is TRBJ1-1, with D unclear. The germline CDR1 and CDR2 sequences are MNHEY and SMNVEV (reference sequence). The CDR3 extends over 15 amino acids. V was cut by 5 bases and J by 0 bases, with 13 bases left in between. The CDR3 loop is CASSPSNGMNTEAFF. The CDR3 DNA is TGTGCCAGCAGTCCGTCGAACGGCATGAACACTGAAGCTTTCTTT.

J is TRBJ2-4 and V is TRBV7-8; TRBD2 aligns across 11 bases. V lost 5 bases, J lost 13 bases, and 19 bases stayed unmatched. CDR3 length equals 17 residues. In germline, CDR1 is SGHVS, CDR2 FQNEAQ. CDR3 sequence (DNA): TGTGCCAGCAGCCCACGACCTCTGACTAGCGGGAATGATGAGCAGTACTTC. Its translation is CASSPRPLTSGNDEQYF.

The rearrangement links TRBV30 to TRBJ2-7, with D possibly matching TRBD2 (6 bases). Trimming removed 5 bases at V and 1 base at J, with 12 bases between. Germline loops: CDR1 GTSNPN, CDR2 SVGIG (reference sequence). CDR3 length: 13 amino acids. The CDR3 DNA reads TGTGCCTGGTCCGACGGACTATCCTACGAGCAGTACTTC. As protein: CAWSDGLSYEQYF.

This sequence joins TRBV9 and TRBJ2-5; perhaps TRBD1 as D (6 bases). The germline CDR1 and CDR2 sequences are SGDLS and YYNGEE. This CDR3 is 16 amino acids long. Trimming took 3 bases from V and 11 from J, leaving 26 bases between them. The CDR3 loop is CASSEFGTRGIREQYF. CDR3 DNA: TGTGCCAGCAGCGAGTTTGGAACTAGGGGGATCAGGGAGCAGTACTTC.

V usage is TRBV20-1 and J usage is TRBJ1-4, with no clear D. The CDR3 loop spans 13 amino acids. Trimming removed 6 bases at V and 8 bases at J, with 16 bases between. Germline values: CDR1 DFQATT, CDR2 SNEGSKA (reference sequence). As DNA, the CDR3 is TGCAGTGCCCAGCCCAGGCCAATGGAAAAACTGTTTTTT. Amino acids: CSAQPRPMEKLFF.

CDR3 region: CSVSITSGAAGYTF. CDR3 sequence (DNA): TGCAGCGTTTCAATCACCTCCGGCGCGGCTGGCTACACCTTC. V usage is TRBV29-1 and J usage is TRBJ1-2; D is uncertain. CDR1 and CDR2 from the germline V gene are SQVTM and ANQGSEA. This CDR3 has 14 residues. Trimming took 5 bases from V and 7 from J, leaving 20 bases between them.

This clonotype is a singleton in its sample. The V call is TRBV11-2, the J call TRBJ1-2, with D possibly being TRBD1 (5 bases). The V and J ends lost 5 bases and 6 bases respectively, with 10 bases between them. The CDR3 is made up of 12 amino acids. Germline V lookup: CDR1 SGHAT, CDR2 FQNNGV. CDR3 amino acids: CASSLGVNGYTF. CDR3 nucleotides: TGTGCCAGCAGCCTAGGGGTCAATGGCTACACCTTC.